The rows below give T cell receptor beta chains drawn from one sample of a study of T cell responses to AZD1222 COVID-19 vaccine. Assay used: immunoSEQ multiplex PCR; TCRdb lists only in-frame clones, some missing. The sample lists 90,000 or so clones, roughly 90% seen once, with around 5.5% in the top ten. Sequencing used peripheral blood, obtained 28 days after the second AZD1222 dose. These receptors were taken from an adult who received the AZD1222 COVID-19 vaccine. The CDR3 runs from the conserved cysteine through the conserved F or W. The D gene is left open where the match is weak. Not every row has a clone size; where given, it reads once, few, many or a size class.

V	D	J	size	DNA	CDR3
TRBV19	.	TRBJ2-6	.	TGTGCCAGTAGTACAACAGCGGACTCTGGGGCCAACGTCCTGACTTTC	CASSTTADSGANVLTF
TRBV5-6	.	TRBJ2-5	once	TGTGCCAGCAGCAATGGACCCGGTAGGAGCCAGTACTTC	CASSNGPGRSQYF
TRBV19	.	TRBJ1-2	.	TGTGCCAGTAGTATAATGTCAGGGGTTGTTGGCTACACCTTC	CASSIMSGVVGYTF
TRBV3-1/TRBV3-2	.	TRBJ1-2	.	TGTGCCAGCAGCCAAGAAAGCGGACAGTCCGCTAACTATGGCTACACCTTC	CASSQESGQSANYGYTF
TRBV5-6	.	TRBJ1-2	.	TGTGCCAGCAGCGGGGGAGGGAGGGCGTCAGGCTACACCTTC	CASSGGGRASGYTF
TRBV13	.	TRBJ1-3	.	TGTGCCAGCAACCCGTACGGGCCGGGAAACACCATATATTTT	CASNPYGPGNTIYF
TRBV5-4	TRBD1	TRBJ1-1	once	TGTGCCAGCAGCCCGGGACAGACTTCCGTCACTGAAGCTTTCTTT	CASSPGQTSVTEAFF
TRBV30	.	TRBJ1-1	.	TGTGCCTGGAGTAGCAGAACTCCGGGTGGAGCTTTCTTT	CAWSSRTPGGAFF
TRBV28	.	TRBJ1-2	.	TGTGCCAGCAGTTTATGGGGGGCCAGCAACTATGGCTACACCTTC	CASSLWGASNYGYTF
TRBV19	.	TRBJ1-2	.	TGTGCCACGAAGCGGGGTCCCAACTATGGCTACACCTTC	CATKRGPNYGYTF
TRBV9	.	TRBJ2-1	.	TGTGCCAGCAGCGTAGGTCCTTCGGCAGGGACTTTTTCCTATGAGCAGTTCTTC	CASSVGPSAGTFSYEQFF
TRBV4-3	.	TRBJ1-2	once	TGCGCCAGCAGACCTTCCTCACAGAGGGGCGGCTACACCTTC	CASRPSSQRGGYTF
TRBV28	TRBD1	TRBJ1-5	.	TGTGCCAGCAGCTATCCCCCCCGACAGGGCCTCAATCAGCCCCAGCATTTT	CASSYPPRQGLNQPQHF
TRBV14	.	TRBJ2-3	once	TGTGCCAGCAGCCAAGCCATTGGGGTATTAACAGATACGCAGTATTTT	CASSQAIGVLTDTQYF
TRBV5-4	.	TRBJ2-7	.	TGTGCCAGCAGCTTGGCCGGGACTGGACTTCGGGAGCAGTACTTC	CASSLAGTGLREQYF
TRBV3-1/TRBV3-2	TRBD1	TRBJ2-5	.	TGTGCCAGCAGCCTTGGGACAGGGAGGGGAGAATACCAAGAGACCCAGTACTTC	CASSLGTGRGEYQETQYF
TRBV10-3	TRBD1	TRBJ1-5	.	TGTGCCACCCGGACAGGGAAGAGCAATCAGCCCCAGCATTTT	CATRTGKSNQPQHF
TRBV3-1/TRBV3-2	TRBD1	TRBJ1-4	.	TGTGCCAGCAGCCACCACGGGACAGCTAATGAAAAACTGTTTTTT	CASSHHGTANEKLFF
TRBV15	.	TRBJ1-2	.	TGTGCCACCAGCAGAGATTTGGGGCCTGCTGGCTACACCTTC	CATSRDLGPAGYTF
TRBV30	.	TRBJ1-1	.	TGTGCCTGGAGAAGAGACTCTGAAGCTTTCTTT	CAWRRDSEAFF
TRBV5-1	TRBD1	TRBJ1-1	.	TGCGCCAGCAGCTTGGGGACAGGGGGGGAAGCTTTCTTT	CASSLGTGGEAFF
TRBV14	.	TRBJ1-2	.	TGTGCCAGCAGCCTGTCGGGGGGCGCGGGCTATGGCTACACCTTC	CASSLSGGAGYGYTF
TRBV20-1	.	TRBJ1-2	.	TGCAGTGCTCACTTGTGGAATGGCTACACCTTC	CSAHLWNGYTF
TRBV29-1	.	TRBJ2-3	.	TGCAGCTCTGGTCCCGGGCCCCTTGGCACAGATACGCAGTATTTT	CSSGPGPLGTDTQYF
TRBV6-5	.	TRBJ2-1	.	TGTGCCAGCAGTTACGCTACATACAATGAGCAGTTCTTC	CASSYATYNEQFF
TRBV5-1	.	TRBJ1-2	.	TGCGCCAGCAGCCCAGGGACCTATGGCTACACCTTC	CASSPGTYGYTF
TRBV5-6	.	TRBJ1-6	few	TGTGCCAGCAGCTTTTTAAGCGGGTATAATTCACCCCTCCACTTT	CASSFLSGYNSPLHF
TRBV28	TRBD1	TRBJ1-5	.	TGTGCCAGCAGTTTTTTCGGACAGGGGGGGGAGCCCCAGCATTTT	CASSFFGQGGEPQHF
TRBV6-5	.	TRBJ2-7	.	TGTGCCAGCAGTTACTCCGGGGGACCTAGCTCCTACGAGCAGTACTTC	CASSYSGGPSSYEQYF
TRBV5-4	TRBD1	TRBJ2-7	.	TGTGCCAGCAGCTCGAAAGGGACAGGGGGTGAGCAGTACTTC	CASSSKGTGGEQYF
TRBV19	.	TRBJ1-5	.	TGTGCCAGTAGCCGGCTACGGACGGGCAATCAGCCCCAGCATTTT	CASSRLRTGNQPQHF
TRBV6-6	.	TRBJ1-1	once	TGTGCCAGCAGTTTGAGTGCGAACACTGAAGCTTTCTTT	CASSLSANTEAFF
TRBV6-2/TRBV6-3	TRBD1	TRBJ1-5	.	TGTGCCAGCAGTTACAGTGAGGACAGGGGCAATCAGTGGCCCCAGCATTTT	CASSYSEDRGNQWPQHF